The rows below give T cell receptor beta chains drawn from one sample of a study of T cell responses to AZD1222 COVID-19 vaccine. Generated by immunoSEQ multiplex PCR, the TCRdb table keeps only in-frame clones and is missing some. The data contain 80,000 to 100,000 clones, around 89% of them singletons. This specimen was peripheral blood, taken 28 days after the second AZD1222 dose. The receptor set was obtained from an adult who received the AZD1222 COVID-19 vaccine. CDR3s include the opening cysteine and the closing phenylalanine or tryptophan. A D gene is named only where the DNA matches it firmly. Part of the rows lack a size; the others show once, few, many or a class for expanded clones.

TRBD2	TRBV6-2/TRBV6-3	medium-sized	TRBJ2-1	TGTGCCAGCAGTTACACTAGCGAAATCTACAATGAGCAGTTCTTC	CASSYTSEIYNEQFF
.	TRBV5-1	.	TRBJ2-7	TGCGCCAGCAGCTTGGAGGAGCTCGAAGGCAAGCAGTACTTC	CASSLEELEGKQYF
.	TRBV30	.	TRBJ2-4	TGTGCCTGGAAACGTCTAAACATTCAGTACTTC	CAWKRLNIQYF
TRBD1	TRBV18	.	TRBJ1-4	TGTGCCAGCTCACCCGGACAGGGGGCCCCTGCAACTAATGAAAAACTGTTTTTT	CASSPGQGAPATNEKLFF
TRBD2	TRBV29-1	.	TRBJ2-1	TGCAGCGTTGAAGAGTCTAGCGGGAGCAGATCCTACAATGAGCAGTTCTTC	CSVEESSGSRSYNEQFF
TRBD2	TRBV10-1	.	TRBJ2-7	TGCGCCAGCAGTGATGGGTCTAGCGGAACCTACGAGCAGTACTTC	CASSDGSSGTYEQYF
.	TRBV7-9	.	TRBJ1-6	TGTGCCAGCAGCCCCGGATTTAATTCACCCCTCCACTTT	CASSPGFNSPLHF
TRBD1	TRBV9	.	TRBJ1-1	TGTGCCAGCAGCGACCGACAGGGGCCATCCCGGTTGGGCTCTGAAGCTTTCTTT	CASSDRQGPSRLGSEAFF
.	TRBV3-1/TRBV3-2	.	TRBJ1-1	TGTGCCAGCAGCCCTGCGGGAATTGAAGCTTTCTTT	CASSPAGIEAFF
.	TRBV14	.	TRBJ1-2	TGTGCCAGCAGCCAATCCGGAACCTACTATGGCTACACCTTC	CASSQSGTYYGYTF
.	TRBV29-1	.	TRBJ2-1	TGCAGCGTCACCTCGATATACAATGAGCAGTTCTTC	CSVTSIYNEQFF
TRBD2	TRBV24-1	.	TRBJ2-1	TGTGCCACCAGTGATTGGACTAGCGGCCCGAAAAAGTTCTTC	CATSDWTSGPKKFF
.	TRBV4-3	.	TRBJ2-6	TGCGCCAGCAGCCAAGATGCGACAGCTGGGGCCAACGTCCTGACTTTC	CASSQDATAGANVLTF
TRBD1	TRBV18	.	TRBJ2-2	TGTGCCAGCTCACCTCAGGGGGCGCCAGACACCGGGGAGCTGTTTTTT	CASSPQGAPDTGELFF
.	TRBV20-1	.	TRBJ2-7	TGCAGTGCTGGATCTGGCTACGAGCAGTACTTC	CSAGSGYEQYF
.	TRBV6-2/TRBV6-3	.	TRBJ2-1	TGTGCCAGCAGTGGGGACGAGAAAAATGAGCAGTTCTTC	CASSGDEKNEQFF
.	TRBV6-4	.	TRBJ2-2	TGTGCCAGCAGTGAACGGATCCTCACCGGGGAGCTGTTTTTT	CASSERILTGELFF
.	TRBV5-1	.	TRBJ1-2	TGCGCCAGCTATCTCGAGGAAGGTTATGGCTACACCTTC	CASYLEEGYGYTF
TRBD1	TRBV30	.	TRBJ1-1	TGTGCCGGGACAGGGGGCGAATCGGGGGTGAACACTGAAGCTTTCTTT	CAGTGGESGVNTEAFF
TRBD1	TRBV18	.	TRBJ2-7	TGTGCCAGCTCTGGGACAGGGGGCTACGAGCAGTACTTC	CASSGTGGYEQYF
.	TRBV18	.	TRBJ1-2	TGTGCCAGCTCATCAGGGTCGGACTATGGCTACACCTTC	CASSSGSDYGYTF
.	TRBV7-2	few	TRBJ2-3	TGTGCCAGCAGCCTCTTTACAGATACGCAGTATTTT	CASSLFTDTQYF
TRBD1	TRBV5-4	.	TRBJ1-2	TGTGCCAGCAGCGGGACAGGGGGCTATGGCTACACCTTC	CASSGTGGYGYTF
TRBD1	TRBV30	.	TRBJ1-6	TGTGCCACGAAGGGGGGCCAGGGGGCGAAAAGTTCACCCCTCCACTTT	CATKGGQGAKSSPLHF
.	TRBV6-5	.	TRBJ2-1	TGTGCCAGCAGATACGGGGCAGACATGGAGCAGTTCTTC	CASRYGADMEQFF
.	TRBV25-1	.	TRBJ1-2	TGTGCCAGCAGCTGGGACCATGGCTACACCTTC	CASSWDHGYTF
.	TRBV27	.	TRBJ2-3	TGTGCCAGCAGTTTTACCGTCGTGGGCACAGATACGCAGTATTTT	CASSFTVVGTDTQYF
.	TRBV19	.	TRBJ1-1	TGTGCCAGTACTGACAACCCATCCGAAGCTTTCTTT	CASTDNPSEAFF
.	TRBV14	.	TRBJ2-1	TGTGCCAGCAGCCAAGTGGGAAATGAGCAGTTCTTC	CASSQVGNEQFF
.	TRBV9	once	TRBJ1-2	TGTGCCAGCAGCGGGGACGGTTATGGCTACACCTTC	CASSGDGYGYTF
TRBD1	TRBV28	.	TRBJ2-5	TGTGCCAGCAGTTACAGGGGGCTAATGGAGACCCAGTACTTC	CASSYRGLMETQYF
TRBD1	TRBV10-2	.	TRBJ1-6	TGCGCCACTTGGGACAGTAATTCACCCCTCCACTTT	CATWDSNSPLHF
.	TRBV19	once	TRBJ1-2	TGTGCCAGTAGTACACTGGCAGTTTACACCTTC	CASSTLAVYTF
.	TRBV4-1	.	TRBJ2-7	TGCGCCAGCAGCCAAGACGGCCAAAGGTACGAGCAGTACTTC	CASSQDGQRYEQYF
.	TRBV5-8	.	TRBJ2-1	TGTGCCAGCAGCTTGTGGGGTGAACCCTACAATGAGCAGTTCTTC	CASSLWGEPYNEQFF
.	TRBV6-5	few	TRBJ1-5	TGTGCCAGCTTCGAGGGGGACCCACATCAGCCCCAGCATTTT	CASFEGDPHQPQHF
.	TRBV5-1	.	TRBJ1-1	TGCGCCAGCACGGCATCGACAGACTTTGTGAGAAGGTCGAACACTGAAGCTTTCTTT	CASTASTDFVRRSNTEAFF
TRBD1	TRBV5-6	.	TRBJ2-7	TGTGCCAGCAGCTGGTTGAGGACAGGTATCTACGAGCAGTACTTC	CASSWLRTGIYEQYF
.	TRBV27	.	TRBJ2-2	TGTGCCAGCAAGGCTAGCCTGAACACCGGGGAGCTGTTTTTT	CASKASLNTGELFF
.	TRBV25-1	.	TRBJ1-5	TGTGCCAGCAGATTCGCTCCATGGGGTTATAGCAATCAGCCCCAGCATTTT	CASRFAPWGYSNQPQHF
.	TRBV25-1	few	TRBJ2-3	TGTGCCAGCAGTGCCACCACAGATACGCAGTATTTT	CASSATTDTQYF
.	TRBV21-1	once	TRBJ1-1	TGTGCCAGCAGCATTCCGGGGGCAGACCTTACGAACACTGAAGCTTTCTTT	CASSIPGADLTNTEAFF
TRBD2	TRBV5-4	once	TRBJ2-1	TGTGCCAGCAGCTTGGAGGGACTAGCGGGGAACTACAATGAGCAGTTCTTC	CASSLEGLAGNYNEQFF
.	TRBV30	few	TRBJ1-3	TGTGCCTCCCGACAAGCTGGAAACACCATATATTTT	CASRQAGNTIYF
TRBD2	TRBV6-5	.	TRBJ2-5	TGTGCCAGCAGTTACGGTGGTGAACTAGCGGAAGAGACCCAGTACTTC	CASSYGGELAEETQYF
TRBD2	TRBV7-2	.	TRBJ2-1	TGTGCCAGCAGCACAAGGACTAGCGGACCCTCCTACAATGAGCAGTTCTTC	CASSTRTSGPSYNEQFF
.	TRBV4-3	.	TRBJ2-2	TGCGCCAGCAGCCAAGTTTCATACAGGGACACCGGGGAGCTGTTTTTT	CASSQVSYRDTGELFF
.	TRBV2	.	TRBJ2-1	TGTGCCAGCAGCCCAAACCCGAGGAGCTCCTACAATGAGCAGTTCTTC	CASSPNPRSSYNEQFF
.	TRBV10-3	.	TRBJ1-1	TGTGCCATCAGTGAGTCTTGGGCAGGAGGGAACACTGAAGCTTTCTTT	CAISESWAGGNTEAFF
TRBD1	TRBV6-6	.	TRBJ1-1	TGTGCCAGCAGTTACCCGACAGGGGGGGGCACTGAAGCTTTCTTT	CASSYPTGGGTEAFF
.	TRBV27	.	TRBJ2-5	TGTGCCAGCAGTTTCCATGGGGAGACCCAGTACTTC	CASSFHGETQYF
TRBD2	TRBV15	.	TRBJ2-1	TGTGCCACCAGCAGATCACTAGCGGGAGTCGGAAATGAGCAGTTCTTC	CATSRSLAGVGNEQFF